The present entry profiles one T cell receptor (beta chain) with its context. Its matching antigen is unknown. These data originate in a study of cytomegalovirus exposure and HLA in healthy donors. General study points: Cytomegalovirus status, reportedly, was diagnosed with high specificity and sensitivity by the classifier. Among TCR beta chains of equal frequency, HLA-associated ones were more clonally expanded in a later analysis. The later analysis indicated that the majority of CMV-associated TCR beta chains appeared HLA-restricted.

The PCR used 60 Vbeta and 13 Jbeta primers. Generated by immunoSEQ multiplex PCR, the TCRdb table keeps only in-frame clones and is missing some. The table lists 150,000 or so clones, approximately 73% of them singletons, with 1.5% to 2% in the top ten. Trimming pared 3 bases from V and 3 bases from J, leaving 20 bases between. CDR1 is SQVTM and CDR2 is ANQGSEA in the germline V gene. The CDR3 spans 16 residues. The source is a woman between 18 and 29 years old in good health and CMV-seronegative. V gene TRBV29-1 combines with J gene TRBJ1-1; D is possibly TRBD1 (6 bases). Material: PBMCs. The CDR3 reads CSVEGHRPFQDTEAFF. The CDR3 nucleotides read TGCAGCGTTGAGGGACATAGACCCTTTCAGGACACTGAAGCTTTCTTT.